These T cell receptor beta chains were read from a single sample in a study of response to subunit inactivated influenza vaccine. TCRdb reprocessed the RT-PCR reads with MiXCR, giving one entry per CDR3 protein. The sample records 500,000 to 600,000 distinct CDR3 sequences, 15% to 20% being singletons. The source was CD4+ T cells sorted from PBMCs, collected around 25 months after vaccination. Receptors were obtained from a man between 50 and 75 years old who received an inactivated influenza vaccine. The CDR3 runs from the conserved cysteine through the conserved F or W. The D gene is left open where the match is weak. Rows give clone size only sometimes, using once, few, many, or a class for an expanded clone.

V gene	J gene	clone size	D gene	CDR3 DNA	CDR3 protein
TRBV15	TRBJ1-4	many	NA	TGTGCCACCAGCAGAGATCAGATGACAACTAATGAAAAACTGTTTTTT	CATSRDQMTTNEKLFF
TRBV3-1	TRBJ2-7	NA	NA	TGTGCCAGCAGCCCAGGGGGGGCTCTATCGTACGAGCAGTACTTC	CASSPGGALSYEQYF
TRBV6-1	TRBJ2-5	NA	TRBD2	TGTGCCAGCAGGAAGGGACTAGCGGGAGGCGCGGGTCAAGAGACCCAGTACTTC	CASRKGLAGGAGQETQYF
TRBV7-9	TRBJ2-3	few	NA	TGTGCCAGCAGCGGGACCGACCCTAGCACAGATACGCAGTATTTT	CASSGTDPSTDTQYF
TRBV4-3	TRBJ1-5	NA	NA	TGCGCCAGCAGCCAAGATCTGCCCAGCCTCTCGGGCAATCAGCCCCAGCATTTT	CASSQDLPSLSGNQPQHF
TRBV7-2	TRBJ2-5	NA	TRBD2	TGTGCCAGCAGCTTGGGGACTAGAGGGGAGACCCAGTACTTC	CASSLGTRGETQYF
TRBV15	TRBJ2-1	NA	NA	TGTGCCACCAGCAGCCTAACCCGGGGCCCCGATGAGCAGTTCTTC	CATSSLTRGPDEQFF
TRBV12-3/TRBV12-4	TRBJ2-2	NA	TRBD1	TGTGCCAGCAGGCCGGGACAGGTTAACACCGGGGAGCTGTTTTTT	CASRPGQVNTGELFF
TRBV28	TRBJ1-5	many	NA	TGTGCCAGCAGTTGGGATAGCAATCAGCCCCAGCATTTT	CASSWDSNQPQHF
TRBV12-3/TRBV12-4	TRBJ1-1	NA	NA	TGTGCCAGCAACCAAATCAGGGACACTGAAGCTTTCTTT	CASNQIRDTEAFF
TRBV30	TRBJ2-7	NA	NA	TGTGCCTGGACTGTGACGGGCTACGAGCAGTACTTC	CAWTVTGYEQYF
TRBV10-3	TRBJ2-3	once	TRBD2	TGTGCCATCAGTCCGACTAGCGGGGGGGCGTCAGATACGCAGTATTTT	CAISPTSGGASDTQYF
TRBV7-9	TRBJ2-7	NA	NA	TGTGCCAGCAGCCCCGGCTTGGGGGACCTTGAGAGCGAGCAGTACTTC	CASSPGLGDLESEQYF
TRBV6-2/TRBV6-3	TRBJ2-5	NA	TRBD2	TGTGCCAGCAGTTACACAAACGGGGGGAGCAAGACCCAGTACTTC	CASSYTNGGSKTQYF
TRBV10-1	TRBJ2-1	once	TRBD2	TGCGCCAGCAGATCTGACCCGGGGGGGCCGGGAGAGCAGTTCTTC	CASRSDPGGPGEQFF
TRBV12-3/TRBV12-4	TRBJ2-7	NA	NA	TGTGCCAGCAGTCGTCATGGGGGCAGGGACGAGCAGTACTTC	CASSRHGGRDEQYF
TRBV20-1	TRBJ2-3	NA	TRBD1	TGCAGTGCTCCCCATTGGGGACAGGGACCAGATACGCAGTATTTT	CSAPHWGQGPDTQYF
TRBV20-1	TRBJ2-1	NA	TRBD2	TGCAGTGGATGGGAGGGCAGGGACTACAATGAGCAGTTCTTC	CSGWEGRDYNEQFF
TRBV7-9	TRBJ1-4	few	NA	TGTGCCAGCAGCGAAACGGGCAGGGGTGGTGAAAAACTGTTTTTT	CASSETGRGGEKLFF
TRBV25-1	TRBJ1-5	NA	NA	TGTGCCAGCAGCGCAGAATATAGCAATCAGCCCCAGCATTTT	CASSAEYSNQPQHF
TRBV29-1	TRBJ1-5	few	NA	TGCAGCGTTGAAGATCAGCCTAATCAGCCCCAGCATTTT	CSVEDQPNQPQHF
TRBV5-6	TRBJ2-1	few	TRBD2	TGTGCCAGCAGCTGGGCGACTAGCGGGATTATAAATGAGCAGTTCTTC	CASSWATSGIINEQFF
TRBV28	TRBJ2-3	NA	NA	TGTGCCAGCAGTTTAATGCCGGGATTCCTAAAAGATACGCAGTATTTT	CASSLMPGFLKDTQYF
TRBV5-1	TRBJ2-7	few	TRBD2	TGCGCCAGCAGCTTGGAAGCTAGCGGGTACGAGCAGTACTTC	CASSLEASGYEQYF
TRBV5-1	TRBJ2-7	few	TRBD2	TGCGCCAGCAGCCCAGGACTAGAAACTAACGAGCAGTACTTC	CASSPGLETNEQYF
TRBV12-3/TRBV12-4	TRBJ1-1	many	NA	TGTGCCAGCAGTTTAATAACAGGTTCTACTGAAGCTTTCTTT	CASSLITGSTEAFF
TRBV20-1	TRBJ2-2	NA	TRBD2	TGCAGTGCTAGAGATCTGCTAGCGGGGGAGGTGTTTTTT	CSARDLLAGEVFF
TRBV5-1	TRBJ2-7	NA	NA	TGCGCCAGCAGCCAGGAGGGAATCTACGAGCAGTACTTC	CASSQEGIYEQYF
TRBV5-6	TRBJ2-1	few	TRBD1	TGTGCCAGCAGCCTGAACAGGGGGAGCTCCTACAATGAGCAGTTCTTC	CASSLNRGSSYNEQFF
TRBV4-3	TRBJ2-7	NA	NA	TGCGCCAGCAGCCTCAGTGGGCAAAGAGAGCAGTACTTC	CASSLSGQREQYF
TRBV10-2	TRBJ2-1	NA	TRBD2	TGCGCCAGCAGGGGTAGCGGGAGTACTCGGTGGTTTAACTCCTACAATGAGCAGTTCTTC	CASRGSGSTRWFNSYNEQFF
TRBV7-2	TRBJ1-2	few	NA	TGTGCCAGCAGTTCCAAAACCGGGACTGCATATGGCTACACCTTC	CASSSKTGTAYGYTF
TRBV20-1	TRBJ2-7	NA	NA	TGCAGTGCGCGGATCTTACGAGAGTCCTACGAGCAGTACTTC	CSARILRESYEQYF
TRBV29-1	TRBJ2-7	few	NA	TGCAGCGTTGATGGCGGGGGCCGGGAGCAGTACTTC	CSVDGGGREQYF
TRBV5-1	TRBJ2-2	many	NA	TGCGCCAGCAGCCACAGATTAAACACCGGGGAGCTGTTTTTT	CASSHRLNTGELFF
TRBV5-1	TRBJ2-2	few	NA	TGCGCCAGCAGAGGGGCGTTGAACACCGGGGAGCTGTTTTTT	CASRGALNTGELFF
TRBV6-2/TRBV6-3	TRBJ1-1	few	NA	TGTGCCAGCAAAATAAGGGAAGGTGAAGCTTTCTTT	CASKIREGEAFF
TRBV4-1	TRBJ2-1	few	NA	TGCGCCAGCAGCCAAGATCTAGTCCCGGGAAATGAGCAGTTCTTC	CASSQDLVPGNEQFF
TRBV7-9	TRBJ2-1	NA	NA	TGTGCCAGCAGCTTTGACGTGGGGCCTTACAATGAGCAGTTCTTC	CASSFDVGPYNEQFF
TRBV20-1	TRBJ1-1	many	TRBD1	TGCAGTGCTAGAGCCCCGGACAGGGGTTTTGAAGCTTTCTTT	CSARAPDRGFEAFF